What follows are 29 T cell receptor beta chains derived from one specimen sequenced in a study of OX40 agonist ivuxolimab in advanced cancers. Assay: immunoSEQ multiplex PCR; the TCRdb copy retains only in-frame clones and omits some. Among tens of thousands of clones listed, approximately 94% were seen once. This specimen consisted of CD4+ or CD8+ T cells sorted from blood, obtained in a trial of the OX40 agonist ivuxolimab. The receptors stem from an adult with an advanced solid tumor such as melanoma, head and neck, liver or kidney cancer.

The chain couples TRBV28 to TRBJ2-7, with D possibly being TRBD2 (6 bases). The CDR3 has 13 residues. Deletions cut 3 bases from V and 6 bases from J, with 12 bases between. In germline, CDR1 is MDHEN, CDR2 SYDVKM. The CDR3 loop is CASSFFPGGEQYF. The CDR3 nucleotides are TGTGCCAGCAGTTTCTTCCCCGGGGGCGAGCAGTACTTC.

The CDR3 region has the DNA TGTGCCACCAGCAGAGATTTGTCTTCCCAGTTGCTCTATGGCTACACCTTC. Encoded protein: CATSRDLSSQLLYGYTF. The rearrangement joins TRBV15 to TRBJ1-2; no firm D call. The CDR3 extends over 17 amino acids. CDR1 is LNHNV and CDR2 is YYDKDF in the germline V gene (reference sequence). V shed 0 bases and J shed 4 bases, with 18 bases lying between them.

The chain carries TRBV7-9 and TRBJ2-5, with D possibly being TRBD1 (6 bases). Trimming pared 4 bases from V and 2 bases from J, leaving 11 bases between. This CDR3 is built from 14 residues. CDR1 is SEHNR, CDR2 FQNEAQ, per germline (reference sequence). DNA of the CDR3: TGTGCCAGCAGCTACGGGACACCTCAAGAGACCCAGTACTTC. Protein: CASSYGTPQETQYF.

CDR3 DNA: TGTGCCAGCAGCCCGACAGGGGGGAACTCCTACGAGCAGTACTTC. Its translation: CASSPTGGNSYEQYF. V is TRBV9 and J is TRBJ2-7; 9 bases map to TRBD1. The CDR3 has 15 amino acids. Germline values: CDR1 SGDLS, CDR2 YYNGEE. Trimming took 4 bases from V and 0 from J; bases not matched to a gene: 5.

The chain has TRBV7-2 and TRBJ2-7; either TRBD1 or TRBD2 may supply D (5 bases each). The CDR3 extends over 16 amino acids. The V end lost 5 bases, the J end lost 0 bases, and 17 bases lay between the germline ends. Germline values: CDR1 SGHTA, CDR2 FQGNSA. CDR3 in amino acids: CASSQGPMGSSYEQYF. CDR3 DNA sequence: TGTGCCAGCAGCCAGGGCCCAATGGGGAGCTCCTACGAGCAGTACTTC.

The chain joins TRBV6-1 to TRBJ1-5; D gene uncertain. The germline V and J ends were trimmed by 7 bases and 1 base, with 8 bases remaining between them. The germline CDR1 and CDR2 sequences are MNHNS and SASEGT. This CDR3 is built from 13 residues. The CDR3 DNA follows: TGTGCCAGCATCTTAAACAGCAATCAGCCCCAGCATTTT. The encoded protein is CASILNSNQPQHF.

V usage is TRBV27 and J usage is TRBJ1-2; TRBD1 is a possible D gene (6 bases). The V gene's germline CDR1 is MNHEY and CDR2 SMNVEV (reference sequence). Trimming took 2 bases from V and 4 from J, leaving 17 bases between them. The CDR3 consists of 16 residues. CDR3 protein: CASSLTGQLRSYGYTF. CDR3 nucleotide sequence: TGTGCCAGCAGTTTAACCGGACAGTTGCGGTCCTATGGCTACACCTTC.

V and J are TRBV5-6 and TRBJ2-7; 9 bases are shared with TRBD1. The CDR3 sequence is 15 residues long. Germline-derived CDR1 and CDR2 are SGHDT and YYEEEE. J gave up 5 bases and V 0 bases, and 6 bases lay outside the gene matches. The CDR3 DNA is TGTGCCAGCAGCTTGGGACAGGGGGTTGGGCACGAGCAGTACTTC. This sequence encodes CASSLGQGVGHEQYF.

This sequence joins TRBV11-3 and TRBJ2-7; TRBD1 matches 9 bases. Germline lookup yields CDR1 SGHNT and CDR2 YENEEA. CDR3 length: 14 amino acids. Trimming removed 5 bases from V and 6 bases from J; junction bases left unmatched: 8. The CDR3 reads CASSPGTGFGEQYF. CDR3 nucleotide sequence: TGTGCCAGCAGCCCGGGGACAGGGTTTGGCGAGCAGTACTTC.

This rearrangement joins TRBV28 to TRBJ2-7; TRBD2 matches 13 bases. J lost 5 bases, V lost 5 bases, and 0 bases had no gene match. CDR3 length equals 13 residues. In germline, CDR1 is MDHEN, CDR2 SYDVKM. CDR3 sequence: CASSGLAGDEQYF. CDR3 nucleotide sequence: TGTGCCAGCAGTGGACTAGCGGGAGACGAGCAGTACTTC.

The chain couples TRBV9 to TRBJ1-2, with 7 positions matching TRBD1. CDR1 is SGDLS, CDR2 YYNGEE, per germline. V was pared by 7 bases and J by 8 bases, with 8 bases of the junction left unmatched. This CDR3 has 12 amino acids. The CDR3 DNA sequence: TGTGCCAGCTACGGGCAGGGGGACGGCTACACCTTC. Translated: CASYGQGDGYTF.

This clone was recorded only once. The gene calls are TRBV4-3 and TRBJ1-2; maybe TRBD1 (5 bases). Between the trimmed V and J ends, which lost 0 bases and 8 bases, there was a span of 16 bases. This CDR3 has 15 residues. The germline CDR1 and CDR2 sequences are LGHNA and YSLEER. CDR3 in amino acids: CASSQDRGQGWGYTF. CDR3 coding DNA: TGCGCCAGCAGCCAAGATAGGGGTCAGGGCTGGGGCTACACCTTC.

The gene calls are TRBV12-5 and TRBJ2-7; D not certain. V shed 3 bases and J shed 7 bases, with 10 bases lying between them. CDR3 size: 12 residues. The germline gives CDR1 LGHNT, CDR2 FRNRAP. DNA of the CDR3: TGTGCTAGTGGTTTTTCCTCAAATGAGCAGTACTTC. Translated, it gives CASGFSSNEQYF.

The chain is built from TRBV25-1 and TRBJ2-1; D call uncertain. The CDR3 is 13 residues long. CDR1 and CDR2 from the germline V gene are MGHDK and SYGVNS. The V end was cut by 1 base, the J end by 6 bases, with 7 bases between. The chain's CDR3 is CASSEWMGNEQFF. The CDR3 DNA reads TGTGCCAGCAGTGAATGGATGGGCAATGAGCAGTTCTTC.

The chain employs TRBV29-1 and TRBJ1-1; D unclear. The germline gives CDR1 SQVTM, CDR2 ANQGSEA. Trimming took off 4 bases at V and 0 bases at J, with 9 bases between the two ends. The CDR3 covers 13 residues. CDR3 coding DNA: TGCAGCGTTGGGCGGGGTTTGAACACTGAAGCTTTCTTT. It translates to CSVGRGLNTEAFF.

V and J are TRBV7-2 and TRBJ1-1; D is unresolved. V gave up 1 base and J gave up 6 bases, with 15 bases separating them. Germline assignment: CDR1 SGHTA and CDR2 FQGNSA. The CDR3 length is 15 residues. The CDR3 region is CASSLGQSYGAEAFF. CDR3 sequence (DNA): TGTGCCAGCAGCTTAGGTCAGTCATACGGGGCTGAAGCTTTCTTT.

V usage is TRBV4-3 and J usage is TRBJ2-5, with 12 bases aligning to TRBD2. This CDR3 comprises 16 residues. The J segment lost 5 bases and the V segment lost 4 bases, leaving 8 bases of the junction unmatched. Germline CDR1 LGHNA, CDR2 YSLEER. The CDR3 reads CASSPSGRAGWETQYF. CDR3 nucleotide sequence: TGCGCCAGCAGCCCTAGCGGGAGGGCCGGATGGGAGACCCAGTACTTC.

The gene calls are TRBV2 and TRBJ2-2, with no clear D. The CDR3 totals 13 residues. Trimming shortened V by 4 bases and J by 13 bases, and 16 bases separated the two germline ends. From germline, CDR1 is SNHLY and CDR2 FYNNEI. CDR3 region: CASSVFSHEVLFF. CDR3 DNA sequence: TGTGCCAGCAGTGTTTTCTCACATGAGGTGCTGTTTTTT.

This chain connects TRBV27 to TRBJ1-2, with 7 bases aligning to TRBD1. CDR1 MNHEY and CDR2 SMNVEV come from the germline V gene (reference sequence). There are 15 residues in the CDR3. Germline trimming cut 5 bases from V and 5 bases from J; bases unmatched to any gene: 11. CDR3: CASSPWTGFKYGYTF. CDR3 DNA: TGTGCCAGCAGTCCTTGGACAGGATTTAAGTATGGCTACACCTTC.

This chain uses TRBV6-1 with TRBJ1-1; D remains ambiguous. The CDR3 sequence is 14 residues long. V lost 2 bases and J lost 1, with 8 bases in between. In germline, CDR1 is MNHNS, CDR2 SASEGT. The chain's CDR3 is CASSELDPNTEAFF. CDR3 DNA sequence: TGTGCCAGCAGTGAACTGGACCCGAACACTGAAGCTTTCTTT.

The chain recombines TRBV4-3 with TRBJ2-1, with 7 bases identical to TRBD2. The CDR3 length is 15 residues. CDR1 and CDR2 from the germline V gene are LGHNA and YSLEER. With 3 bases clipped from V and 0 bases from J, the junction kept 2 bases outside the gene matches. The CDR3 sequence: CASSQRGSSYNEQFF. In nucleotides, the CDR3 is TGCGCCAGCAGCCAGCGGGGGAGCTCCTACAATGAGCAGTTCTTC.

The CDR3 is CASSLGAGHYEQYF. CDR3 in DNA: TGTGCCAGCAGCTTAGGAGCGGGGCATTACGAGCAGTACTTC. The gene calls are TRBV11-2 and TRBJ2-7; the match to TRBD2 covers 7 bases. The germline CDR1 and CDR2 sequences are SGHAT and FQNNGV. There are 14 residues in the CDR3. V dropped 1 base and J dropped 4; count of bases not matched to a gene: 4.

The chain carries TRBV7-6 and TRBJ2-5, with D unresolved. The CDR3 length is 14 residues. V lost 2 bases, J lost 7 bases, and 14 bases lay in between. Germline V lookup: CDR1 SGHVS, CDR2 FNYEAQ. This CDR3 reads CASSLSTQTGTQYF. The DNA of the CDR3 is TGTGCCAGCAGCTTATCAACTCAGACGGGGACCCAGTACTTC.

The chain carries TRBV11-2 and TRBJ2-7; TRBD2 aligns across 7 bases. Germline V gives CDR1 SGHAT, CDR2 FQNNGV. The CDR3 extends over 14 amino acids. J gave up 3 bases and V 5 bases, and 7 bases lay outside the gene matches. CDR3 nucleotide sequence: TGTGCCAGCAGCCACGCCGGGACTATCTACGAGCAGTACTTC. Translated: CASSHAGTIYEQYF.

This chain connects TRBV5-1 to TRBJ1-1; no definite D call. Trimming removed 0 bases at V and 5 bases at J, with 8 bases between. Per the germline V gene, CDR1 is SGHRS and CDR2 is YFSETQ. This CDR3 comprises 13 residues. CDR3 in amino acids: CASSLGSGTEAFF. The CDR3 nucleotides are TGCGCCAGCAGCTTGGGGTCCGGGACTGAAGCTTTCTTT.

The CDR3 region is CSVHEGFGSGNTIYF. In DNA form, the CDR3 reads TGCAGCGTTCACGAGGGATTTGGCTCTGGAAACACCATATATTTT. The chain employs TRBV29-1 and TRBJ1-3; D remains ambiguous. Trimming stripped 5 bases from V and 0 bases from J, with 14 bases between. The CDR3 extends over 15 amino acids. Germline V gene sequence: CDR1 SQVTM, CDR2 ANQGSEA. Looking up the rest from reference TRBV29-1 and TRBJ1-3 gives the full variable domain: SAVISQKPSRDICQRGTSLTIQCQVDSQVTMMFWYRQQPGQSLTLIATANQGSEATYESGFVIDKFPISRPNLTFSTLTVSNMSPEDSSIYLCSVHEGFGSGNTIYFGEGSWLTVV.

CDR3 DNA sequence: TGTGCCAGCACCCCTCGGGAAGCGCTATACACAGATACGCAGTATTTT. Translation: CASTPREALYTDTQYF. V usage is TRBV7-9 and J usage is TRBJ2-3; D perhaps matches TRBD2 (5 bases). The germline gives CDR1 SEHNR, CDR2 FQNEAQ (reference sequence). Trimming took 7 bases from V and 2 from J, leaving 19 bases between them. This CDR3 is 16 amino acids long.

Comment on this clone: At one boundary the junction diverges from the germline segment, which might be a read error. This sequence joins TRBV2 and TRBJ2-7; TRBD1 matches 10 bases. Germline V gene lookup returns CDR1 SNHLY and CDR2 FYNNEI. CDR3 length: 15 amino acids. The DNA of the CDR3 is TGTGCCAGCAGGGCCGGGACAGGGGTCTCCAACGAGCAGTACTTC. Its translation is CASRAGTGVSNEQYF. Together with reference TRBV2 and TRBJ2-7, the CDR3 gives the full variable domain: EPEVTQTPSHQVTQMGQEVILRCVPISNHLYFYWYRQILGQKVEFLVSFYNNEISEKSEIFDDQFSVERPDGSNFTLKIRSTKLEDSAMYFCASRAGTGVSNEQYFGPGTRLTVT.

This chain links TRBV6-5 with TRBJ2-7; 9 bases match TRBD1. With 5 bases clipped from V and 6 bases from J, the junction kept 11 bases outside the gene matches. The CDR3 has 15 residues. The V gene's germline CDR1 is MNHEY and CDR2 SVGAGI. CDR3 region: CASSVRDRAIGEQYF. Here the CDR3 DNA reads TGTGCCAGCAGTGTCCGGGACAGGGCAATAGGCGAGCAGTACTTC.